The 30 T cell receptor beta chains in this list originate from one sample, sequenced in a study of long-term antiretroviral therapy in people with HIV. An immunoSEQ assay, version v3.0, was performed at survey level. Sequencing used immunoSEQ multiplex PCR; TCRdb keeps in-frame clones, though not all of them. The sample gives about 21,000 clones, 70% to 80% of which show up once; about 9.4% is in the top ten. Specimen: unsorted PBMCs, collected 4.1 years after starting antiretroviral therapy. These receptors came from a woman in her thirties or forties with HIV.

The V call is TRBV5-1, the J call TRBJ1-4; 7 positions match TRBD1. This CDR3 contains 17 residues. CDR1 and CDR2 from the germline V gene are SGHRS and YFSETQ. J lost 3 bases, V lost 8 bases, and 16 bases had no gene match. The CDR3: CASRDFKLQGPNEKLFF. The CDR3 DNA is TGCGCCAGTAGGGACTTTAAGCTACAGGGGCCTAATGAAAAACTGTTTTTT.

The chain is built from TRBV6-1 and TRBJ2-3, with 9 nucleotides matching TRBD1. This CDR3 comprises 17 residues. V dropped 4 bases and J dropped 0; count of bases not matched to a gene: 8. The V gene's germline CDR1 is MNHNS and CDR2 SASEGT. CDR3 nucleotide sequence: TGTGCCAGCAGTGTCTCCGGGACAGGGCTTAGCACAGATACGCAGTATTTT. Amino acids: CASSVSGTGLSTDTQYF.

The chain links TRBV5-6 to TRBJ2-5; D could derive from TRBD1 or TRBD2 (7 bases each). Trimming cost V 3 bases and J 3 bases, with 18 bases left between them. The CDR3 is 16 amino acids. Germline assignment: CDR1 SGHDT and CDR2 YYEEEE. Here the CDR3 DNA reads TGTGCCAGCAGCTCCTTCGGGGAGGGGGCTAAAGAGACCCAGTACTTC. This gives the protein CASSSFGEGAKETQYF. Full variable domain (outside the CDR3, taken from reference TRBV5-6 and TRBJ2-5): DAGVTQSPTHLIKTRGQQVTLRCSPKSGHDTVSWYQQALGQGPQFIFQYYEEEERQRGNFPDRFSGHQFPNYSSELNVNALLLGDSALYLCASSSFGEGAKETQYFGPGTRLLVL.

V is TRBV29-1 and J is TRBJ2-5; tentatively, D is TRBD2 (5 bases). This CDR3 spans 13 amino acids. V lost 3 bases to trimming and J lost 3 bases, with 11 bases between them. Germline CDR1 is SQVTM and CDR2 is ANQGSEA. In nucleotides, the CDR3 is TGCAGCGTTGAGTTCGGGGTGAAAGAGACCCAGTACTTC. Its translation: CSVEFGVKETQYF. Based on the CDR3 plus reference TRBV29-1 and TRBJ2-5, the full variable domain is SAVISQKPSRDICQRGTSLTIQCQVDSQVTMMFWYRQQPGQSLTLIATANQGSEATYESGFVIDKFPISRPNLTFSTLTVSNMSPEDSSIYLCSVEFGVKETQYFGPGTRLLVL.

The V and J genes are TRBV6-1 and TRBJ1-2; the match to TRBD1 covers 7 bases. Germline V gene sequence: CDR1 MNHNS, CDR2 SASEGT. CDR3 length equals 15 residues. The J segment lost 2 bases and the V segment lost 4 bases, leaving 7 bases of the junction unmatched. CDR3 in DNA: TGTGCCAGCAGTGTAGCCAGGACAGGAAACTATGGCTACACCTTC. Translated: CASSVARTGNYGYTF.

This rearrangement joins TRBV5-1 to TRBJ2-5; 9 bases are a match to TRBD2. Germline CDR1 and CDR2: SGHRS and YFSETQ. Trimming took 1 base from V and 5 from J; bases not matched to a gene: 6. The CDR3 covers 15 residues. The CDR3 DNA reads TGCGCCAGCAGCTTGAGTAGCGGGGGCTGGGAGACCCAGTACTTC. It specifies CASSLSSGGWETQYF.

The V and J genes are TRBV5-5 and TRBJ1-1; D may be TRBD1 (6 bases). V lost 0 bases, J lost 5 bases, and 11 bases lay in between. The V gene's germline CDR1 is SGHKS and CDR2 YYEKEE (reference sequence). This CDR3 is 14 amino acids long. The CDR3 DNA follows: TGTGCCAGCAGCTTGGTAGGGGGAGATACTGAAGCTTTCTTT. Translation: CASSLVGGDTEAFF.

The gene calls are TRBV27 and TRBJ2-7; TRBD1 might be the D (5 bases). CDR1 is MNHEY, CDR2 SMNVEV, per germline (reference sequence). V was cut by 6 bases and J by 2 bases, with 11 bases left in between. This CDR3 region has 13 residues. The CDR3 spells CASRVLGAYEQYF. The CDR3 DNA sequence: TGTGCCAGCAGGGTGTTAGGGGCCTACGAGCAGTACTTC.

The CDR3 protein is CASSLAGELFF. CDR3 DNA: TGTGCCAGCAGTTTAGCCGGGGAGCTGTTTTTT. The genes are TRBV27 and TRBJ2-2; D gene uncertain. The germline V and J ends were trimmed by 2 bases and 6 bases, with 1 base remaining between them. The germline V gene has CDR1 MNHEY and CDR2 SMNVEV (reference sequence). CDR3 length: 11 residues.

The V call is TRBV11-2, the J call TRBJ2-1; 11 bases align to TRBD2. V was clipped by 1 base and J by 6 bases; unmatched bases: 8. CDR1 is SGHAT and CDR2 is FQNNGV in the germline V gene. The CDR3 spans 17 residues. This CDR3 reads CASSLVALAGAANEQFF. The CDR3 DNA reads as TGTGCCAGCAGCTTAGTGGCACTAGCGGGAGCCGCCAATGAGCAGTTCTTC.

The chain recombines TRBV7-2 with TRBJ2-7; D not certain. Trimming removed 6 bases at V and 0 bases at J, with 9 bases between. The CDR3 spans 13 residues. CDR1 and CDR2 from the germline V gene are SGHTA and FQGNSA. The CDR3 DNA sequence: TGTGCCAGCAGGCGGATAGGCTCCTACGAGCAGTACTTC. Amino acid sequence: CASRRIGSYEQYF.

The rearrangement links TRBV18 to TRBJ1-1, with D uncertain. Trimming shortened V by 3 bases and J by 2 bases, and 10 bases separated the two germline ends. CDR1 is KGHSH and CDR2 is LQKENI in the germline V gene. This CDR3 has 14 residues. The CDR3 is CASSPASANTEAFF. CDR3 in DNA: TGTGCCAGCTCACCCGCCTCGGCAAACACTGAAGCTTTCTTT.

This rearrangement joins TRBV4-1 to TRBJ1-1; D is uncertain. CDR1 MGHRA and CDR2 YSYEKL come from the germline V gene. CDR3 length: 14 amino acids. V was pared by 0 bases and J by 1 base, with 6 bases between. CDR3 loop: CASSQDGPNTEAFF. Here the CDR3 DNA reads TGCGCCAGCAGCCAAGATGGCCCGAACACTGAAGCTTTCTTT.

This clone was counted a few times. The V and J genes are TRBV9 and TRBJ1-5; 9 bases line up with TRBD1. CDR1 is SGDLS, CDR2 YYNGEE, per germline. V trimming: 3 bases; J trimming: 2 bases; junction bases outside the gene matches: 6. The length of the CDR3 is 16 residues. The CDR3 loop is CASSDGQGLGNQPQHF. In nucleotides, the CDR3 is TGTGCCAGCAGCGACGGACAGGGGTTGGGCAATCAGCCCCAGCATTTT.

This clone was observed a handful of times. This chain connects TRBV19 to TRBJ1-4; no reliable D call. The CDR3 contains 11 residues. Trimming pared 5 bases from V and 5 bases from J, leaving 3 bases between. CDR1 LNHDA and CDR2 SQIVND come from the germline V gene (reference sequence). CDR3 amino acids: CASSVNEKLFF. CDR3 bases: TGTGCCAGTAGTGTCAATGAAAAACTGTTTTTT.

The chain carries TRBV5-1 and TRBJ1-5, with D unresolved. V lost 0 bases and J 0 bases, leaving 7 bases between the germline ends. The CDR3 contains 15 residues. Germline loops: CDR1 SGHRS, CDR2 YFSETQ. The CDR3 region is CASSLVGLSNQPQHF. CDR3 nucleotides: TGCGCCAGCAGCTTGGTTGGGCTTAGCAATCAGCCCCAGCATTTT.

J is TRBJ2-7 and V is TRBV6-6, with 9 bases identical to TRBD1. The J segment lost 4 bases and the V segment lost 7 bases, leaving 5 bases of the junction unmatched. The CDR3 is 13 residues long. Germline V gives CDR1 MNHNY, CDR2 SVGAGI (reference sequence). CDR3 residues: CASKKTGGYEQYF. CDR3 DNA: TGTGCCAGCAAGAAGACAGGGGGGTACGAGCAGTACTTC.

The V gene is TRBV5-4, the J gene TRBJ2-5; D is uncertain. The DNA end favors TRBJ2-7, so the J call may be wrong. Germline CDR1 and CDR2: SGHNT and YYREEE (reference sequence). This CDR3 region has 13 residues. CDR3 coding DNA: TGTGCCAGCAGCTCCCCGGATTTATACGAGCAGTACTTC. As protein: CASSSPDLYEQYF.

The rearrangement joins TRBV10-2 to TRBJ2-7, with D tentatively TRBD1 (6 bases). This CDR3 contains 13 residues. Germline values: CDR1 WSHSY, CDR2 SAAADI. V shed 7 bases and J shed 0 bases, with 10 bases lying between them. CDR3 loop: CASKGDLSYEQYF. The CDR3 coding sequence is TGCGCCAGCAAGGGGGACCTCTCCTACGAGCAGTACTTC.

The CDR3 here is CATRDRGPGNTIYF. CDR3 coding DNA: TGTGCCACCAGGGACAGGGGGCCTGGAAACACCATATATTTT. The gene calls are TRBV19 and TRBJ1-3; the match to TRBD1 covers 12 bases. The CDR3 spans 14 residues. The V gene end was trimmed by 10 bases and the J gene end by 2 bases; junction bases not matched to a gene: 3. Germline values: CDR1 LNHDA, CDR2 SQIVND (reference sequence).

V usage is TRBV7-9 and J usage is TRBJ2-7; D possibly corresponds to TRBD2 (5 bases). Germline loops: CDR1 SEHNR, CDR2 FQNEAQ (reference sequence). V lost 3 bases, J lost 2 bases, and 11 bases lay in between. The CDR3 is made up of 14 amino acids. This CDR3 is CASSFGDPPYEQYF. In DNA, the CDR3 is TGTGCCAGCAGCTTCGGGGATCCTCCCTACGAGCAGTACTTC.

V and J are TRBV6-5 and TRBJ1-1, with 11 nucleotides matching TRBD1. The CDR3 loop spans 16 amino acids. Per the germline V gene, CDR1 is MNHEY and CDR2 is SVGAGI. V shed 1 base and J 4 bases; nucleotides not matched to a gene: 5. The CDR3 is CASSYLRTGGFTEAFF. CDR3 nucleotides: TGTGCCAGCAGTTACTTGCGGACAGGGGGCTTCACTGAAGCTTTCTTT.

The chain recombines TRBV13 with TRBJ1-1; the D is unclear. CDR3 length: 14 residues. The germline gives CDR1 PRHDT, CDR2 FYEKMQ (reference sequence). V dropped 5 bases and J dropped 1 base, with 11 bases sitting between them. CDR3 sequence (DNA): TGTGCCAGCAGCCCTTTAGGCGAGAACACTGAAGCTTTCTTT. Encoded protein: CASSPLGENTEAFF.

This rearrangement joins TRBV6-5 to TRBJ1-2; possibly TRBD1 for D (5 bases). Germline values: CDR1 MNHEY, CDR2 SVGAGI. Trimming cost V 0 bases and J 4 bases, with 15 bases left between them. The CDR3 extends over 16 amino acids. CDR3 sequence (DNA): TGTGCCAGCAGTTACTCGGGGGGAGGGGCGCTCTATGGCTACACCTTC. Amino acids: CASSYSGGGALYGYTF.

The chain employs TRBV4-3 and TRBJ1-4; D might be TRBD1 (6 bases). The germline V gene has CDR1 LGHNA and CDR2 YSLEER. Trimming stripped 3 bases from V and 2 bases from J, with 10 bases between. The CDR3 totals 15 residues. The CDR3 spells CASSQGATTNEKLFF. The CDR3 region has the DNA TGCGCCAGCAGCCAGGGGGCGACGACTAATGAAAAACTGTTTTTT.

The sample holds a few counts of this clone. This chain links TRBV5-1 with TRBJ2-7; 12 bases map to TRBD2. This CDR3 has 15 residues. Germline trimming cut 0 bases from V and 6 bases from J; bases unmatched to any gene: 4. Germline CDR1 SGHRS, CDR2 YFSETQ. CDR3 DNA sequence: TGCGCCAGCAGCTTGGGGAGGACTAGCGGGGCCGAGCAGTACTTC. Encoded protein: CASSLGRTSGAEQYF.

This chain connects TRBV4-1 to TRBJ2-1; TRBD1 might be the D (5 bases). CDR1 is MGHRA, CDR2 YSYEKL, per germline. The CDR3 runs 19 residues. V lost 0 bases to trimming and J lost 4 bases, with 22 bases between them. DNA for the CDR3: TGCGCCAGCAGCCAAGAGGTGTTAACAACAGGAAAAAAATACAATGAGCAGTTCTTC. This gives the protein CASSQEVLTTGKKYNEQFF.

V is TRBV7-6 and J is TRBJ2-5; tentatively, D is TRBD2 (6 bases). This CDR3 contains 14 residues. Per germline, CDR1 SGHVS and CDR2 FNYEAQ. V lost 5 bases and J lost 4, with 14 bases in between. In nucleotides, the CDR3 is TGTGCCAGCAGCCCCGGCGGGGTAGGAGAGACCCAGTACTTC. This encodes CASSPGGVGETQYF.

The gene calls are TRBV6-5 and TRBJ1-2; no firm D call. This CDR3 comprises 14 residues. Trimming removed 5 bases at V and 4 bases at J, with 14 bases between. In germline, CDR1 is MNHEY, CDR2 SVGAGI. This CDR3 is CASSTRRLGYGYTF. CDR3 nucleotide sequence: TGTGCCAGCAGTACCCGCCGGTTGGGCTATGGCTACACCTTC.

The V gene is TRBV5-1, the J gene TRBJ2-7; 8 nucleotides agree with TRBD1. Germline-derived CDR1 and CDR2 are SGHRS and YFSETQ. The CDR3 sequence is 13 residues long. J lost 3 bases, V lost 5 bases, and 4 bases had no gene match. The CDR3 loop is CASRTGDLYEQYF. The CDR3, as DNA: TGCGCCAGCAGGACAGGGGACCTCTACGAGCAGTACTTC.